The TCR beta chain under discussion was sequenced for a study of T cell responses to AZD1222 COVID-19 vaccine. Across the whole study: Doses given second, at about 4 or about 12 weeks, were pooled. Points from the study as a whole: The peak T cell response came first, and repertoires were sampled only after it. Only six or seven AZD1222 recipients tested seropositive at baseline.

V was clipped by 1 base and J by 9 bases, with 10 bases between them. This CDR3 spans 13 amino acids. Per the germline V gene, CDR1 is MGHDK and CDR2 is SYGVNS. Libraries were prepared by immunoSEQ multiplex PCR; TCRdb keeps only in-frame clonotypes and omits some of them. The sample lists 72,000 or so clones; 85% were seen once. In regard to this clone: What it binds is unknown.

Sample: peripheral blood, taken on day 0 of AZD1222 vaccination. V and J are TRBV25-1 and TRBJ1-5; D unclear. This receptor was identified in an adult in good health. The CDR3 spells CASSESLGSPQHF. For the CDR3, the DNA is TGTGCCAGCAGTGAATCCCTTGGATCGCCCCAGCATTTT.